This T cell receptor beta chain was obtained from a study of blood T cell repertoires in COVID-19 (dated by TCRdb to the early 2020s). The study in broad terms: Samples covering the acute and convalescent phases of COVID-19 were provided by collaborators in the United States, Italy and Spain. The material from the prospective study consisted of cDNA or gDNA derived from T cells, B-cell-depleted T cells, or PBMCs. Deeply sampled blood TCRbeta repertoires from subjects exposed to, actively infected with, or recovered from COVID-19 were included in the dataset. The repertoires were made available in a free public database intended to serve as a resource for research on the immune response to SARS-CoV-2. The samples were drawn from the first 160 participants of the ongoing ImmuneRACE study and from 1,200 or so subjects provided by 6 global collaborators. A de-identified subject ID, COVID-19 status, age in years and sex were almost always included in the sample metadata. Where available, HLA class I and class II types were obtained from metadata supplied by the sample provider rather than from assay-based typing. Study-wide conclusions, independent of this receptor: The amount of clinical and demographic metadata varied by source and participant and was provided uncurated.

V loses 2 bases of germline sequence and J loses 7 bases, and the interval between the two ends is 12 bases. Sequences SQVTM (CDR1) and ANQGSEA (CDR2) are obtained from the germline V gene. The CDR3 numbers 13 residues from cysteine through phenylalanine. The DNA shown is the 39-base CDR3, in frame from base 1. On this clone itself: The clone's antigen remains unknown. No qualities accompany the bases; no much larger clone lies one base away.

TCRbeta CDR3 regions were amplified from genomic DNA by means of the immunoSEQ Assay, a bias-controlled multiplex PCR. In the authors' own workflow: Nucleated cell counts per sample were estimated from amplification of reference gene primers within the assay. To quantify the absolute abundance of each unique TCRbeta CDR3 rearrangement, sequence reads were collapsed and filtered. For each sample, productive Simpson clonality was calculated by taking the square root of Simpson's diversity index across productive rearrangements. Drawn from immuneACCESS, this table holds only the in-frame rearrangements with V and J called that TCRdb kept. Clones are partly lost; checked studies trace under half to an unresolved V gene and leave the rest unexplained. From that table come the V and J calls and clone size; the DNA was used to work out D and trimming. For this sample the table gives approximately 170,000 clones, of which roughly 80% were detected only once. 3% to 3.5% of the sample is taken by the ten largest.

Enrolling through a virtual design, the prospective study's participants ranged in age from about 18 to 89 years and lived across 24 United States geographic areas. In the prospective study, participants were assigned to cohorts based on the clinical history participants reported in a screening survey and a study questionnaire. For ImmuneRACE Cohort 3, a participant was defined as recovered based on two consecutive negative NP/OP PCR tests, clearance by a healthcare professional, or resolution of symptoms. In the prospective study, whole blood, serum and a nasopharyngeal or oropharyngeal swab were collected from each participant by mobile phlebotomists. Additional blood draws and questionnaires over an approximately two-month period could optionally be provided by prospective study participants. Blood samples from the prospective study were shipped frozen or at room temperature prior to DNA extraction.

Here the chain combines TRBV29-1 and TRBJ1-5, with the D gene uncertain. The TCR was taken from a woman aged 25 to 39 who had recovered from COVID-19. Sequencing was carried out using PBMCs or T cells enriched from blood (not recorded which). The sequence in DNA is TGCAGCGTTGAACGGGAGGGAGGGCAGCCCCAGCATTTT. Translated, it gives CSVEREGGQPQHF. The full variable domain, with segments outside the CDR3 supplied by the reference TRBV29-1 and TRBJ1-5 proteins, appears as SAVISQKPSRDICQRGTSLTIQCQVDSQVTMMFWYRQQPGQSLTLIATANQGSEATYESGFVIDKFPISRPNLTFSTLTVSNMSPEDSSIYLCSVEREGGQPQHFGDGTRLSIL.